The clone carrying this T cell receptor beta chain has a count of ten or more. Its target is not known. Per the germline V gene, CDR1 is PRHDT and CDR2 is FYEKMQ (reference sequence). V lost 5 bases and J lost 0; bases outside the gene matches: 3. This CDR3 is 16 amino acids long. The data derive from a study of breast tumors, draining lymph nodes, adjacent tissues. Breast cancer patients provided tissue from their axillary draining lymph nodes. TCRdb re-analysed the multiplex PCR reads in MiXCR, keeping a single row per CDR3 protein. The table records about 270,000 distinct CDR3 sequences, 30% to 35% of them present only once. General study points: Tumor TCR diversity was below lymph nodes but above nontumor tissue. Most tumor T cells seemingly derive from lymph node, then expand in tumor. Tumor and nontumor repertoires were significantly more similar in luminal-like than in basal-like breast cancer.

The origin of this receptor is a female donor with breast cancer. Some clones in this sample may be carry-over from other donors' samples. Sample: axillary lymph node tissue. The rearrangement links TRBV13 to TRBJ2-1, with 11 bases aligning to TRBD2. CDR3 sequence: CASSTSGGSSYNEQFF. Here the CDR3 DNA reads TGTGCCAGCAGCACTAGCGGGGGAAGCTCCTACAATGAGCAGTTCTTC.